These T cell receptor beta chains were read from a single sample in a study of HIV-infected patients and healthy controls. TCRdb analysed the 5' RACE reads with MiXCR anew, one entry per CDR3 protein. The sample lists approximately 11,000 distinct CDR3 sequences; over 5% were seen once. The specimen comprised blood, sampled during antiretroviral therapy. Receptors originate from an adult with HIV infection. The donor label of this sample is uncertain. The CDR3 runs from the conserved cysteine through the conserved F or W. A D gene is named only where the DNA matches it firmly. The size of a clone is reported for some rows only, either as once, few or many, or as a class for expanded clones.

clone size: many
D gene: NA
V gene: TRBV6-5
J gene: TRBJ2-6
CDR3 protein: CATGTGANVLTF
CDR3 DNA: TGTGCCACCGGGACTGGGGCCAACGTCCTGACTTTC

clone size: many
D gene: NA
V gene: TRBV2
J gene: TRBJ2-1
CDR3 protein: CASKQNNEQFF
CDR3 DNA: TGTGCCAGCAAACAAAACAATGAGCAGTTCTTC

clone size: medium-sized
D gene: TRBD1
V gene: TRBV6-5
J gene: TRBJ2-5
CDR3 protein: CASLGQGLETQYF
CDR3 DNA: TGTGCCAGCTTGGGACAGGGGTTGGAGACCCAGTACTTC

clone size: many
D gene: NA
V gene: TRBV19
J gene: TRBJ2-3
CDR3 protein: CASSIPGAVDTQYF
CDR3 DNA: TGTGCCAGTAGTATACCCGGGGCGGTAGATACGCAGTATTTT

clone size: many
D gene: TRBD2
V gene: TRBV5-1
J gene: TRBJ2-5
CDR3 protein: CASNNGLEETQYF
CDR3 DNA: TGCGCCAGCAACAACGGACTAGAAGAGACCCAGTACTTC

clone size: medium-sized
D gene: NA
V gene: TRBV20-1
J gene: TRBJ2-5
CDR3 protein: CSASEPGASQETQYF
CDR3 DNA: TGCAGTGCCTCAGAGCCGGGGGCCTCCCAAGAGACCCAGTACTTC

clone size: many
D gene: NA
V gene: TRBV3-1
J gene: TRBJ2-1
CDR3 protein: CASSQVGTNEQFF
CDR3 DNA: TGTGCCAGCAGCCAAGTGGGGACTAATGAGCAGTTCTTC

clone size: many
D gene: NA
V gene: TRBV29-1
J gene: TRBJ1-2
CDR3 protein: CSVAIGRGDGYTF
CDR3 DNA: TGCAGCGTTGCTATAGGCAGGGGCGATGGCTACACCTTC

clone size: medium-sized
D gene: NA
V gene: TRBV29-1
J gene: TRBJ2-1
CDR3 protein: CSVESSGAAYNEQFF
CDR3 DNA: TGCAGCGTTGAATCGTCGGGAGCTGCCTACAATGAGCAGTTCTTC

clone size: medium-sized
D gene: TRBD2
V gene: TRBV6-2/TRBV6-3
J gene: TRBJ2-3
CDR3 protein: CASGTGGPTDTQYF
CDR3 DNA: TGTGCCAGCGGGACGGGGGGGCCAACAGATACGCAGTATTTT

clone size: NA
D gene: NA
V gene: TRBV20-1
J gene: TRBJ1-3
CDR3 protein: CSASWGETGNTIYF
CDR3 DNA: TGCAGTGCTAGTTGGGGTGAAACTGGAAACACCATATATTTT

clone size: many
D gene: TRBD1
V gene: TRBV18
J gene: TRBJ2-1
CDR3 protein: CASSPRGRDNEQFF
CDR3 DNA: TGTGCCAGCTCACCGAGGGGGCGCGACAATGAGCAGTTCTTC